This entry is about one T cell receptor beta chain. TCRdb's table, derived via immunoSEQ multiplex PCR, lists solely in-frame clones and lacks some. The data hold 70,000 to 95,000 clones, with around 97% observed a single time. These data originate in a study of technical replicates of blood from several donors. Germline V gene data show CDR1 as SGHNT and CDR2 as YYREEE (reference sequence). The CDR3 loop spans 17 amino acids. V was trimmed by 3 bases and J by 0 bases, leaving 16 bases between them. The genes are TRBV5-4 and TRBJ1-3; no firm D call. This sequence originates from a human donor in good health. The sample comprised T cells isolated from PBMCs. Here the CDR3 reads CASSSTNFGSSGNTIYF. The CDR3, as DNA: TGTGCCAGCAGCTCCACTAACTTCGGGTCCTCTGGAAACACCATATATTTT.